This is a list of T cell receptor beta chains from one sample in a study of blood T cells in healthy people across ages. TCRdb re-derived calls from the 5' RACE reads in MiXCR, one entry per CDR3 protein. Of roughly 1.9 million distinct CDR3 sequences in the sample, about 39% were seen once. Source material: blood. The receptor set was obtained from a human donor in good health. Both conserved end residues are part of each CDR3. A D gene is named only where the DNA matches it firmly. Only part of the rows carry a size: once, few, many, or a class if the clone is expanded.

j_gene	len	v_gene	d_gene	abundance	CDR3aa	CDR3nt
TRBJ2-6	17	TRBV7-6	TRBD1	few	CASSPGQARSGANVLTF	TGTGCCAGCAGCCCCGGACAGGCTCGCTCTGGGGCCAACGTCCTGACTTTC
TRBJ2-1	15	TRBV7-9	-	few	CASRFDYPDNNEQFF	TGTGCCAGCAGATTCGACTACCCCGATAACAATGAGCAGTTCTTC
TRBJ1-1	16	TRBV7-2	TRBD1	-	CASSFTGGPSNTEAFF	TGTGCCAGCAGCTTTACAGGGGGTCCTTCGAACACTGAAGCTTTCTTT
TRBJ2-7	15	TRBV15	-	-	CATSRELGAPYEQYF	TGTGCCACCAGCAGAGAGCTGGGGGCGCCCTACGAGCAGTACTTC
TRBJ2-7	15	TRBV5-5	-	few	CASSFYKDGSYEQYF	TGTGCCAGCAGCTTCTACAAGGACGGCTCCTACGAGCAGTACTTC
TRBJ1-1	18	TRBV5-1	TRBD1	-	CASSPGGTGGSLSTEAFF	TGCGCCAGCAGCCCAGGAGGGACAGGGGGTAGTTTGAGCACTGAAGCTTTCTTT
TRBJ2-1	15	TRBV9	-	few	CASSAQPAVGNEQFF	TGTGCCAGCAGCGCCCAGCCCGCAGTTGGGAATGAGCAGTTCTTC
TRBJ2-7	15	TRBV20-1	-	-	CSARARDPANYEQYF	TGCAGTGCTAGGGCTCGGGACCCAGCAAACTACGAGCAGTACTTC
TRBJ2-1	16	TRBV7-7	TRBD2	few	CASSSGLAGSYNEQFF	TGTGCTAGCAGCTCGGGACTAGCGGGTTCCTACAATGAGCAGTTCTTC
TRBJ2-4	11	TRBV12-3/TRBV12-4	-	few	CASSFGEIQYF	TGTGCCAGCAGTTTTGGTGAGATTCAGTACTTC
TRBJ2-5	15	TRBV6-5	-	few	CASSHRDTGWETQYF	TGTGCCAGCAGTCACCGGGACACCGGGTGGGAGACCCAGTACTTC
TRBJ1-2	14	TRBV18	-	many	CASSLTSDGDGYTF	TGTGCCAGCTCACTAACATCGGACGGGGATGGCTACACCTTC
TRBJ1-1	12	TRBV7-9	-	-	CASSFYGTEAFF	TGTGCCAGCAGCTTCTACGGAACTGAAGCTTTCTTT
TRBJ1-2	14	TRBV28	-	-	CASSTQRGRGGYTF	TGTGCCAGCAGTACCCAGAGGGGAAGGGGGGGCTACACCTTC
TRBJ1-2	15	TRBV5-1	-	few	CASSLGPEPNYGYTF	TGCGCCAGCAGCTTGGGGCCGGAACCTAACTATGGCTACACCTTC
TRBJ2-1	14	TRBV10-3	TRBD1	-	CAIRTGTGYNEQFF	TGTGCCATCCGGACAGGGACCGGCTACAATGAGCAGTTCTTC
TRBJ2-3	13	TRBV4-1	-	-	CASSQLTSDTQYF	TGCGCCAGCAGCCAACTCACCTCAGATACGCAGTATTTT
TRBJ2-5	14	TRBV6-2/TRBV6-3	TRBD1	-	CASRGDRDMETQYF	TGTGCCAGCAGGGGGGACAGGGACATGGAGACCCAGTACTTC
TRBJ2-1	16	TRBV28	TRBD2	-	CASFERSGASYNEQFF	TGTGCCAGCTTTGAGAGAAGCGGGGCCAGCTACAATGAGCAGTTCTTC
TRBJ2-7	12	TRBV20-1	TRBD1	-	CSASRDSNEQYF	TGCAGTGCTTCCCGGGACAGCAACGAGCAGTACTTC
TRBJ2-5	15	TRBV7-8	-	-	CASSQTEPYQETQYF	TGTGCCAGCAGCCAGACAGAGCCGTACCAAGAGACCCAGTACTTC
TRBJ2-5	13	TRBV12-3/TRBV12-4	-	few	CASSSVGKETQYF	TGTGCCAGCAGTTCTGTCGGCAAAGAGACCCAGTACTTC